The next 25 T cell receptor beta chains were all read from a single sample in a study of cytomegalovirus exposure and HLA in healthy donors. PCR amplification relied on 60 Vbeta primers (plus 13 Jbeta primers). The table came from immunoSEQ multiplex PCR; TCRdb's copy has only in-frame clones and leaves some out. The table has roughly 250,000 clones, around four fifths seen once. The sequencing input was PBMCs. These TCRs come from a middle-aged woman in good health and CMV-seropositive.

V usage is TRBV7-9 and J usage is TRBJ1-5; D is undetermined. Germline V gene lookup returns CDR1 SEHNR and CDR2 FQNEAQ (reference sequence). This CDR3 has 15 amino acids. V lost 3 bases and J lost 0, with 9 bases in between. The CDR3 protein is CASSLGSSSNQPQHF. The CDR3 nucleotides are TGTGCCAGCAGCTTGGGCAGTTCTAGCAATCAGCCCCAGCATTTT. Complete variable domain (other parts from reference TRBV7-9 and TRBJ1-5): DTGVSQNPRHKITKRGQNVTFRCDPISEHNRLYWYRQTLGQGPEFLTYFQNEAQLEKSRLLSDRFSAERPKGSFSTLEIQRTEQGDSAMYLCASSLGSSSNQPQHFGDGTRLSIL.

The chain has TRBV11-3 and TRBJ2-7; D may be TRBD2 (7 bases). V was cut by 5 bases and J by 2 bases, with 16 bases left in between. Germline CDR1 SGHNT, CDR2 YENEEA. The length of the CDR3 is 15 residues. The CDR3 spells CASSGATGTTYEQYF. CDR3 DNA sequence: TGTGCCAGCAGCGGGGCCACAGGGACTACCTACGAGCAGTACTTC.

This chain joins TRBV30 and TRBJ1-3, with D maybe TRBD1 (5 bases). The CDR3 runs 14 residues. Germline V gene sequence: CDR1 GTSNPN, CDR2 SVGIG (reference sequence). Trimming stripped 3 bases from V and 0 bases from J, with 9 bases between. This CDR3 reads CAWRQGNSGNTIYF. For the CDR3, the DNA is TGTGCCTGGAGGCAGGGCAACTCTGGAAACACCATATATTTT.

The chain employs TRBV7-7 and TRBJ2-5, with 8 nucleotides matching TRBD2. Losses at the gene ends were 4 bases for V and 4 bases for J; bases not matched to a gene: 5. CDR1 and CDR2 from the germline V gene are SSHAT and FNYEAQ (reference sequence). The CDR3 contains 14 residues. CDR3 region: CASSSGLAGETQYF. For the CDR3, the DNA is TGTGCCAGCAGCTCCGGACTAGCAGGAGAGACCCAGTACTTC.

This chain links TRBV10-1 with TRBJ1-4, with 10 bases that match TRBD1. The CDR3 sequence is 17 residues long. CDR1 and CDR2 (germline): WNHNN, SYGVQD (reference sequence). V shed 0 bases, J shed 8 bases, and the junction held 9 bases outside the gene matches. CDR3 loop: CASSESWTGGRREKLFF. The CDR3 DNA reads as TGCGCCAGCAGTGAGTCGTGGACAGGGGGTAGACGGGAAAAACTGTTTTTT.

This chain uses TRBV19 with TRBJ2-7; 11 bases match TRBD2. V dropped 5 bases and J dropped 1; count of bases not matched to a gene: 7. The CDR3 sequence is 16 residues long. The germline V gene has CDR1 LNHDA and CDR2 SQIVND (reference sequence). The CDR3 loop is CASSEYSGRASYEQYF. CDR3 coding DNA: TGTGCCAGTAGTGAATATAGCGGGAGGGCTTCCTACGAGCAGTACTTC.

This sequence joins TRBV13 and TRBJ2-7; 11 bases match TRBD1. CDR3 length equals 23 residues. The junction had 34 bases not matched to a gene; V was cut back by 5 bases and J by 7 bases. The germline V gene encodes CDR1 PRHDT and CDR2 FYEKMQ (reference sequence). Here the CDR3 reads CASSRRPGTGGRASKGAGREQYF. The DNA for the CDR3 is TGTGCCAGCAGCAGACGTCCCGGGACAGGGGGTCGGGCCTCAAAGGGGGCCGGCCGGGAGCAGTACTTC.

CDR3 DNA: TGTGCCAGCAGCTTCGGGGGGGTCTCCTACGAGCAGTACTTC. Amino acids: CASSFGGVSYEQYF. The V and J genes are TRBV11-1 and TRBJ2-7; 8 bases match TRBD2. This CDR3 has 14 amino acids. Looked up from germline, CDR1 is SGHAT and CDR2 is FQDESV (reference sequence). J gave up 0 bases and V 3 bases, and 1 base lay outside the gene matches.

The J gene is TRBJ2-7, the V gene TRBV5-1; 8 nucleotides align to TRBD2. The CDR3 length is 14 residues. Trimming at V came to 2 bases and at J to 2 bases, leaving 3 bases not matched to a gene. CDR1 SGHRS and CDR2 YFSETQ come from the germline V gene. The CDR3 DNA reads TGCGCCAGCAGCTTAGCGGGAGTCCCCTACGAGCAGTACTTC. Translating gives CASSLAGVPYEQYF.

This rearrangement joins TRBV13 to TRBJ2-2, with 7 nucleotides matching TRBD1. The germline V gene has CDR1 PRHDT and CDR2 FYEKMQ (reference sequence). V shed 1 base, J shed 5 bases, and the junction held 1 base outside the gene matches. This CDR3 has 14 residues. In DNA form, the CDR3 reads TGTGCCAGCAGCTTAGACAGGGGAACCGGGGAGCTGTTTTTT. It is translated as CASSLDRGTGELFF. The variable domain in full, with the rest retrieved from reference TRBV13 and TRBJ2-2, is AAGVIQSPRHLIKEKRETATLKCYPIPRHDTVYWYQQGPGQDPQFLISFYEKMQSDKGSIPDRFSAQQFSDYHSELNMSSLELGDSALYFCASSLDRGTGELFFGEGSRLTVL.

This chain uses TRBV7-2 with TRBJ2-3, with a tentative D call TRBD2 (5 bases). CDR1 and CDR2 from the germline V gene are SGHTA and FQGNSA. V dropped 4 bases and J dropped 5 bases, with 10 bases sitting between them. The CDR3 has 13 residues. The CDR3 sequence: CASSSRRGDTQYF. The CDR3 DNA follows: TGTGCCAGCAGCTCCCGACGGGGAGATACGCAGTATTTT.

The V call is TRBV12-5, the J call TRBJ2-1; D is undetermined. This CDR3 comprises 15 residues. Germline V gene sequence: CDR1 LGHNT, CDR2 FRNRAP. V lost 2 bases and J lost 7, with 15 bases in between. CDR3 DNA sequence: TGTGCTAGTGGTTTGTCCACCATCGTCGGGAATGAGCAGTTCTTC. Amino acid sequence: CASGLSTIVGNEQFF.

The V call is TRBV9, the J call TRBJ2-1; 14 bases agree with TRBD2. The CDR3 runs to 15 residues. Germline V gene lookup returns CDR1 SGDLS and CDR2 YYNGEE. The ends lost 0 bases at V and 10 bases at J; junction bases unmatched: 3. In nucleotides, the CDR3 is TGTGCCAGCAGCGTAGGGACTAGCGGGAGGTACGAGCAGTTCTTC. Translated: CASSVGTSGRYEQFF.

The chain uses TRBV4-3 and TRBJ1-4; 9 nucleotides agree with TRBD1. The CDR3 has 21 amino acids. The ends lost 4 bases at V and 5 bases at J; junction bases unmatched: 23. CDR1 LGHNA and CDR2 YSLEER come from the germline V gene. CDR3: CASSRHRVAGQGEGGNEKLFF. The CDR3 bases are TGCGCCAGCAGCCGGCATAGGGTGGCGGGACAGGGCGAGGGGGGGAATGAAAAACTGTTTTTT.

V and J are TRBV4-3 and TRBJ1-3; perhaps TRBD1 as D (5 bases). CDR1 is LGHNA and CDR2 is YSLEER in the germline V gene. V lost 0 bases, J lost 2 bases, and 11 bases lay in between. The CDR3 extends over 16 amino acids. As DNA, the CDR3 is TGCGCCAGCAGCCAAGATCTAACAGGAACTGGAAACACCATATATTTT. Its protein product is CASSQDLTGTGNTIYF.

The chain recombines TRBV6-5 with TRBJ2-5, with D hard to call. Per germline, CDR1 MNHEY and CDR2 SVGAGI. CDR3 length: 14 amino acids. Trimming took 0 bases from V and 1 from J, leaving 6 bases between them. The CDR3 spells CASSYSQIQETQYF. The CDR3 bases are TGTGCCAGCAGTTACTCCCAAATCCAAGAGACCCAGTACTTC.

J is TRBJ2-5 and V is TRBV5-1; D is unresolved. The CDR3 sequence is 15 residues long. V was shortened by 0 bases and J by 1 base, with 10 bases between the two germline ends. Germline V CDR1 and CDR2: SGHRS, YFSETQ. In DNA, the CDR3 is TGCGCCAGCAGCTTGGCGGCAGGAAGCCAAGAGACCCAGTACTTC. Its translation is CASSLAAGSQETQYF.

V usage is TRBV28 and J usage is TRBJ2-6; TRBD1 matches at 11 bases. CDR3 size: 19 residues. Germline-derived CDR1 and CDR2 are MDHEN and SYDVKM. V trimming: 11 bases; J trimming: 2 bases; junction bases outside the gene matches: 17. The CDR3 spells CAAQKAGQGARTGANVLTF. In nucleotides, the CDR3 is TGTGCCGCCCAAAAGGCCGGACAGGGGGCTCGGACTGGGGCCAACGTCCTGACTTTC.

The CDR3 protein is CASSSSPSPTDTQYF. In nucleotides, the CDR3 is TGTGCCAGCAGCTCCTCGCCTAGCCCCACAGATACGCAGTATTTT. The chain carries TRBV7-2 and TRBJ2-3; weak D call: TRBD2 (5 bases). The V gene lost 4 bases and the J gene lost 2 bases, with 13 bases spanning the gap. Germline-derived CDR1 and CDR2 are SGHTA and FQGNSA. CDR3 size: 15 residues. The whole variable domain, filled in from reference TRBV7-2 and TRBJ2-3, reads GAGVSQSPSNKVTEKGKDVELRCDPISGHTALYWYRQSLGQGLEFLIYFQGNSAPDKSGLPSDRFSAERTGGSVSTLTIQRTQQEDSAVYLCASSSSPSPTDTQYFGPGTRLTVL.

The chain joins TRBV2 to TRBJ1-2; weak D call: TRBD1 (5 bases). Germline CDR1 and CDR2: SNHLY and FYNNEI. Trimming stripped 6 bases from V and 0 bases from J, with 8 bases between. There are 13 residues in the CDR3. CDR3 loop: CASRQGTNYGYTF. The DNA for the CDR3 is TGTGCCAGCAGGCAGGGTACTAACTATGGCTACACCTTC.

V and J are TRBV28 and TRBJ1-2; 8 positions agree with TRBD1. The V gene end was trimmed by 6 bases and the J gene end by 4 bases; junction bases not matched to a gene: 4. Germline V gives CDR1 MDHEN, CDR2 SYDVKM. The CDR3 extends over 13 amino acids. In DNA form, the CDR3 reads TGTGCCAGCAGCCCAGGGGGCGGCTATGGCTACACCTTC. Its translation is CASSPGGGYGYTF.

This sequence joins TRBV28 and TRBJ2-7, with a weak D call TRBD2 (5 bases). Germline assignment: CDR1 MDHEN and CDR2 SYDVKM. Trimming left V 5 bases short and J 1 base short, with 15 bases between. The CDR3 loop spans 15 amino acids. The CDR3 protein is CASSQQPSGSYEQYF. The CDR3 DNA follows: TGTGCCAGCAGTCAACAACCCAGCGGATCCTACGAGCAGTACTTC.

The CDR3 nucleotides are TGTGCCATCAGTCCAGGAGAGACCCAGTACTTC. Its protein is CAISPGETQYF. J is TRBJ2-5 and V is TRBV10-3; no definite D call. V was pared by 5 bases and J by 4 bases, with 5 bases between. Germline V gene sequence: CDR1 ENHRY, CDR2 SYGVKD. This CDR3 spans 11 amino acids.

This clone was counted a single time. DNA of the CDR3: TGTGCCAGCTCACCCCTCCGGACTAGCGGGGAAGAGACCCAGTACTTC. This translates into CASSPLRTSGEETQYF. The genes are TRBV18 and TRBJ2-5, with 12 bases matching TRBD2. The V gene's germline CDR1 is KGHSH and CDR2 LQKENI. The length of the CDR3 is 16 residues. V gave up 3 bases and J gave up 3 bases; unmatched junction bases: 5.

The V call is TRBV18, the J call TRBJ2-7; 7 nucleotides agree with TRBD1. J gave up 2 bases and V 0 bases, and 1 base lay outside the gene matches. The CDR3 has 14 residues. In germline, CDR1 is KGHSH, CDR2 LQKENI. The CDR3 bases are TGTGCCAGCTCACCACCGGGACAGCCCTACGAGCAGTACTTC. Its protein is CASSPPGQPYEQYF.